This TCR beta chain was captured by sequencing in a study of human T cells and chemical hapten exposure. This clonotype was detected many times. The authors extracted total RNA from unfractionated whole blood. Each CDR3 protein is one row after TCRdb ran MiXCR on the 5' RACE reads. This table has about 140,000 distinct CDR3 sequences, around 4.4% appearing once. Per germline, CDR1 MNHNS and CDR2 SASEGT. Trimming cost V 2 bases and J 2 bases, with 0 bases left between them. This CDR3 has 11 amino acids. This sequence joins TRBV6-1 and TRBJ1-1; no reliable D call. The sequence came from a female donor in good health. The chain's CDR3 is CASSENTEAFF. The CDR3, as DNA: TGTGCCAGCAGTGAAAACACTGAAGCTTTCTTT.